The following is a T cell receptor (beta chain) sequence with its context. Germline lookup yields CDR1 SQVTM and CDR2 ANQGSEA. This CDR3 contains 14 residues. V was clipped by 4 bases and J by 2 bases, with 15 bases between them. The sorted Tregs were CD4+CD25+CD127-/low cells. After constant-region reverse-primer amplification, full-length variable regions underwent semi-nested PCR with Nested Universal Primer A. MiXCR was run by TCRdb on the 5' RACE reads, yielding one entry per CDR3 protein. The sample has 34,000 or so distinct CDR3 sequences, over 20% seen once; the top ten hold about 2.5%. The genes are TRBV29-1 and TRBJ2-7; D remains unclear. Sequenced material: tumor-infiltrating Tregs sorted from the breast tumor. The receptor's source is a female donor with breast cancer. In DNA form, the CDR3 reads TGCAGCGTTGGTGGAGAGACGGCGGCCTACGAGCAGTACTTC. Residues: CSVGGETAAYEQYF.